The text below deals with one T cell receptor (beta chain). As yet, its antigen is unknown. This sample is drawn from a study of T cell responses to AZD1222 COVID-19 vaccine. The assay was immunoSEQ multiplex PCR, and TCRdb's table has in-frame clones only and misses some. The data hold about 110,000 clones, with over 75% observed a single time. Study outcomes and limitations: Donors skewed white British and female; clonal diversity was possibly underestimated. Seropositive at baseline were only six AZD1222 recipients. Breadth and depth of Spike-specific TCRs rose after two AZD1222 doses. Vaccine-associated CD4 TCRs ranged over spike, dominating at 160-218 and 743-854.

The CDR3 contains 11 residues. Trimming removed 6 bases from V and 0 bases from J, with 2 bases in between. The germline V gene has CDR1 MDHEN and CDR2 SYDVKM. This TCR derives from an adult in good health. The source was peripheral blood, collected on day 0 of AZD1222 vaccination. V gene TRBV28 combines with J gene TRBJ1-1; D remains unclear. The CDR3: CASRLNTEAFF. The CDR3 nucleotides read TGTGCCAGCAGGTTGAACACTGAAGCTTTCTTT.